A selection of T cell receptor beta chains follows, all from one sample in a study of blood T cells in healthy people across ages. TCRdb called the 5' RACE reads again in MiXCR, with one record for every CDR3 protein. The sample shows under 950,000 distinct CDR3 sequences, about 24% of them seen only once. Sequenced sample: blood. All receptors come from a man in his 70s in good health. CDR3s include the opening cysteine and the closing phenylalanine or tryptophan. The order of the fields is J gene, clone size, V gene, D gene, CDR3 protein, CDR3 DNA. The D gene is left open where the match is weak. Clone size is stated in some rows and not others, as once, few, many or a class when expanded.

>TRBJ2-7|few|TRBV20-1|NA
CSASGTYYEQYF
TGCAGTGCATCCGGGACCTACTACGAGCAGTACTTC
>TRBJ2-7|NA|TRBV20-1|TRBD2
CSARVPGLYEQYF
TGCAGTGCTAGAGTCCCGGGACTATACGAGCAGTACTTC
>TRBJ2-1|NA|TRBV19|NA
CASIKGGSNNEQFF
TGTGCCAGCATTAAGGGGGGGTCAAACAATGAGCAGTTCTTC
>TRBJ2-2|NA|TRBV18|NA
CASSRTPQKNTGELFF
TGTGCCAGCTCACGGACTCCCCAGAAGAACACCGGGGAGCTGTTTTTT
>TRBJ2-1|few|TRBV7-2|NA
CASSFGPNNEQFF
TGTGCCAGCAGCTTCGGCCCAAACAATGAGCAGTTCTTC
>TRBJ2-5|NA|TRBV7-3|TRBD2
CASSPLGSGSGETQYF
TGTGCCAGCAGCCCACTGGGTAGCGGGAGCGGGGAGACCCAGTACTTC
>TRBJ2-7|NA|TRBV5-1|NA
CASSLAGGEQYF
TGCGCCAGCAGCTTGGCCGGGGGAGAGCAGTACTTC
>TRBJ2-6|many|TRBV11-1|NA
CASSFPGANVLTF
TGTGCCAGCAGCTTCCCTGGGGCCAACGTCCTGACTTTC
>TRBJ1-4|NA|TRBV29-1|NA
CSVERATNEKLFF
TGCAGCGTTGAACGAGCAACTAATGAAAAACTGTTTTTT
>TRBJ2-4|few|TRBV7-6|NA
CASSLAQGPNIQYF
TGTGCCAGCAGCTTAGCGCAGGGACCGAACATTCAGTACTTC
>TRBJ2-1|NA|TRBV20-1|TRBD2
CSARGRPSGGSEQFF
TGCAGTGCTAGAGGCCGGCCTAGCGGGGGTAGTGAGCAGTTCTTC
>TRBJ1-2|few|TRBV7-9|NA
CASSLARGVDYGYTF
TGTGCCAGCAGCTTAGCGCGCGGGGTGGACTATGGCTACACCTTC
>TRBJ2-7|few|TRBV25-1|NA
CASSVLSGGANSYEQYF
TGTGCCAGCAGTGTCCTATCTGGGGGGGCAAACTCCTACGAGCAGTACTTC
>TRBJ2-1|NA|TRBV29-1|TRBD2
CSVGTLAGGSIYNEQFF
TGCAGCGTTGGGACACTAGCGGGAGGTTCTATTTACAATGAGCAGTTCTTC
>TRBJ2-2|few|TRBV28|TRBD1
CASSSLTGTGIAGELFF
TGTGCCAGCAGTTCCCTTACCGGGACAGGGATAGCCGGGGAGCTGTTTTTT
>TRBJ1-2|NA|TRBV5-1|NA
CASSLGVDGYTF
TGCGCCAGCAGCTTGGGTGTCGATGGCTACACCTTC
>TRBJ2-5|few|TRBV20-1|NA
CSAPRGTAQETQYF
TGCAGTGCTCCCCGGGGGACGGCCCAAGAGACCCAGTACTTC
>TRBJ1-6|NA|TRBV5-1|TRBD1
CASSYRQGANSPLHF
TGCGCCAGCAGCTACCGACAGGGGGCTAATTCACCCCTCCACTTT
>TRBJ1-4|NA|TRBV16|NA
CASSRTGGRIEKLFF
TGTGCCAGCAGCCGAACAGGCGGCAGAATTGAAAAACTGTTTTTT
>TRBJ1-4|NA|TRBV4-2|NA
CASSQEIYSPWREKLFF
TGTGCCAGCAGCCAAGAAATTTACAGCCCGTGGAGGGAAAAACTGTTTTTT
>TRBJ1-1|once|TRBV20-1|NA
CSVQTGTSNTEAFF
TGCAGTGTCCAAACCGGGACTTCGAACACTGAAGCTTTCTTT
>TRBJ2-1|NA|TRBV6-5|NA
CASSYEGMSSYNEQFF
TGTGCCAGCAGTTATGAGGGGATGAGCTCCTACAATGAGCAGTTCTTC
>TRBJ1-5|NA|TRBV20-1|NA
CSASLGVQPQHF
TGCAGTGCTAGTTTGGGGGTTCAGCCCCAGCATTTT
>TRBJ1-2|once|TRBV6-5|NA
CASSYRAGGYTF
TGTGCCAGCAGTTATCGCGCGGGTGGCTACACCTTC
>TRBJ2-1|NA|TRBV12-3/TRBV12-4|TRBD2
CASNKLADDNEQFF
TGTGCCAGCAATAAACTAGCGGATGACAATGAGCAGTTCTTC
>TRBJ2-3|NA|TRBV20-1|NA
CSARRGRVDTQYF
TGCAGTGCTAGAAGGGGACGGGTGGATACGCAGTATTTT
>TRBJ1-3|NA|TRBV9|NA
CASGESPTGNTIYF
TGTGCCAGCGGGGAGTCGCCCACTGGAAACACCATATATTTT